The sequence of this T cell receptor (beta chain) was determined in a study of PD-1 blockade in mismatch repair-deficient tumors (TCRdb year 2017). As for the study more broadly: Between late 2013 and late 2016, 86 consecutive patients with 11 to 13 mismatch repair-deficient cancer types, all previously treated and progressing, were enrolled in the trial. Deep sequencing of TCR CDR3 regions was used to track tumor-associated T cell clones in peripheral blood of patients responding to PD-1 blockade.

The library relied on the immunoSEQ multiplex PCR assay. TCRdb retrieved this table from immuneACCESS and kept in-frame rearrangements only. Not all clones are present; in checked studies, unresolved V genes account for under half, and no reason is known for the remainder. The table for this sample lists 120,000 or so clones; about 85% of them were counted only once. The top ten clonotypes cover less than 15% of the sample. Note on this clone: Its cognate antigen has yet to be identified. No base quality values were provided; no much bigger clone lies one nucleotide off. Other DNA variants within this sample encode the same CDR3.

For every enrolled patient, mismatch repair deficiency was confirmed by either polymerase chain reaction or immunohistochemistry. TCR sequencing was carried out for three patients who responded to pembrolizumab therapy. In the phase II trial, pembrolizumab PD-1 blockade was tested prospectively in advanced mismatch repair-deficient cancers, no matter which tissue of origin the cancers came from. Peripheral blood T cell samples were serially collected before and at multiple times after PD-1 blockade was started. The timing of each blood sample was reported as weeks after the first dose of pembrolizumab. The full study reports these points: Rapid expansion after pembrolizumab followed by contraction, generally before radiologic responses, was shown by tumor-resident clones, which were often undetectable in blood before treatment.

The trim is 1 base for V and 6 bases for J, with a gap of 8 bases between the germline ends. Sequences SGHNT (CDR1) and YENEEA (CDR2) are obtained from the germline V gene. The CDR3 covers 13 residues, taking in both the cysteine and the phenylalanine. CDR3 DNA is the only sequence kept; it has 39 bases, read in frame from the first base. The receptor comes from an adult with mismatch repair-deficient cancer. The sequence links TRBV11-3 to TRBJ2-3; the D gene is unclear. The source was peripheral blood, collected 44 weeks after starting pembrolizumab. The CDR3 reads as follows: CASSLGLGDTQYF. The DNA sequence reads TGTGCCAGCAGCTTAGGTCTAGGCGATACGCAGTATTTT.